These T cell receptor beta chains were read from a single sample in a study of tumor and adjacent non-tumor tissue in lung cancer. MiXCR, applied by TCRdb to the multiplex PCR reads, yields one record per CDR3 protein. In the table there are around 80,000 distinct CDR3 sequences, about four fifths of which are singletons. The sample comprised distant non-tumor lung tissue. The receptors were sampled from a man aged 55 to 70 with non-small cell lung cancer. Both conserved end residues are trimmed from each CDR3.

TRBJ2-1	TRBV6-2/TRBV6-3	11	TSSHRGYNDQF
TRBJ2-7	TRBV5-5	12	ASSLTGIAYELY
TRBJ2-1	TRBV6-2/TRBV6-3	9	ASSYNHEQL
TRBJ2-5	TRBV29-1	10	SVDGDRETHY
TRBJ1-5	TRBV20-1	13	SARRFSHSNQPHH
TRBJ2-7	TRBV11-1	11	ASSTDRGGRQY
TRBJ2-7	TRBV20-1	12	SARLLAGAHEQY
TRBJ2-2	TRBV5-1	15	ARSENSGTSNTGELF
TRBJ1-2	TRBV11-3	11	ASSVGLGYDYT
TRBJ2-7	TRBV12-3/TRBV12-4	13	ASSSSWGASYEQY
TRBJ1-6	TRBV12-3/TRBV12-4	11	AIRVGANSPFH
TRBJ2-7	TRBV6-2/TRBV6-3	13	ASSTGIASSYEQY
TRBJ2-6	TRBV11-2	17	ANSLVPKDRPSGANIQT
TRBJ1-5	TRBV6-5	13	ASSYLQGTNQSHH
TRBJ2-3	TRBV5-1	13	ASSQGRRTADTQY
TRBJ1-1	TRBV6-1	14	ASLKGYMAGRTEAF
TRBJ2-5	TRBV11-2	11	PSSSTWEETQY
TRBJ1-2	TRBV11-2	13	ANNLDGGGNYGYT
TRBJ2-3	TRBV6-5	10	ASCAATDTQY
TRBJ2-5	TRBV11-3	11	ASGYSEEETQY
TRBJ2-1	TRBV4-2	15	ASSQDPSGGAYNEQF
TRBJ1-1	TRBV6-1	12	ASSEDSGDAEAF
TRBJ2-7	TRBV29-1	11	SVGTGPGIEQY
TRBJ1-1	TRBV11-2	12	AIILAPGTGGAF
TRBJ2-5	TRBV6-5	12	SSRNTGAAGAQY
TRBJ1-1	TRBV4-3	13	TSSQSFSLSTEAF
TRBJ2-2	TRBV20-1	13	SARAGTLCGWELF
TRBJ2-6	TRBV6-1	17	ASSLLSRVSSAGANVLT
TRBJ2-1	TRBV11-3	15	ASILDRLAGVGNVQF
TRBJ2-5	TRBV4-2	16	ASSHDLRAGGIQETQY
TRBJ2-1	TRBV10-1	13	ASRDEGDFYNEQF
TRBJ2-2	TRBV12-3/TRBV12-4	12	ASRLGGNSGKLF
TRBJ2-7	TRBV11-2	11	VSSLNLRIEQY
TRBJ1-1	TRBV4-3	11	ASSQETLTVAL
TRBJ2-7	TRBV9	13	ASSVDATTAYEQY
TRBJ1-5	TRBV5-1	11	ASRWDDDQPQR
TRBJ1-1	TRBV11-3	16	ASSLTPNLYARNTEAF
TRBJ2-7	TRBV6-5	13	ACGNEGVTRHEQY
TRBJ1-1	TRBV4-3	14	ASRQDYSRSNTEAF
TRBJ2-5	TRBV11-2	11	ANSSTGGETQY
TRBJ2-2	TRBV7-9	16	ASPLDTRRTRPTGELF
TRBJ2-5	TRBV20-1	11	SARDKSAQTQY
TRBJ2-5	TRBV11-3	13	ACGLGTAVPETQY
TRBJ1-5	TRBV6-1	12	VSSEGGEIQPQN
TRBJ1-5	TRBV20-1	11	SAISGGGQPQH
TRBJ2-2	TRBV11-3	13	GSSLGRVHSGELF
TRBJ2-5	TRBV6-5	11	ASRVLPQETQY
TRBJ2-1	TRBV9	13	ASSPRDFPYNEQF
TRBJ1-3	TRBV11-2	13	ASSLGGYPGNTIY
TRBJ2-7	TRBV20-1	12	CASSGTGGHDQY
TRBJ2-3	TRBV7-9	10	AISRGPDTQY
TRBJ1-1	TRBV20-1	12	GTRGGGAVTEAF
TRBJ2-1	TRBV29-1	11	SVDGTSASERF
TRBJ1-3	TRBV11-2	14	ASSLPHAGTKSNMY
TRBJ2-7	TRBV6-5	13	ASSYSPCISYEQY
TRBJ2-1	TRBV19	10	STQGQGGEQF
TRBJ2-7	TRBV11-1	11	ARSIRGYYEQY
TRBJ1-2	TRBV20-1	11	SAIDAGGYGYN
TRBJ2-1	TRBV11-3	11	ATSLGQAVEQF
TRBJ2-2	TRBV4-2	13	ASSQDDSGTGELF